This TCR beta chain was recorded in a study of OX40 agonist ivuxolimab in advanced cancers. Whole-study results and caveats: At doses 0.1 to 3.0 mg/kg, CD4+ and CD8+ clones expanded. Part of the nonresponder group also had normalized T-cell clonal expansion that was low.

Of note for this clone: Its antigen remains unidentified.

Generated by immunoSEQ multiplex PCR, the TCRdb table keeps only in-frame clones and is missing some. The repertoire includes some 26,000 clones, 77% of them detected once, and less than 20% sits in the top ten. Germline V gene lookup returns CDR1 MRHNA and CDR2 SNTAGT. Trimming at V came to 3 bases and at J to 9 bases, leaving 9 bases not matched to a gene. The CDR3 has 15 residues. Baseline, cycle 4 day 1, and cycle 7 day 1 were the blood sampling points. The chain has TRBV6-4 and TRBJ2-1, with TRBD2 identical over 9 bases. The clonotype comes from an adult with an advanced solid tumor such as melanoma, head and neck, liver or kidney cancer. Sequenced material: CD4+ or CD8+ T cells sorted from blood, taken in a trial of the OX40 agonist ivuxolimab. In DNA form, the CDR3 reads TGTGCCAGCAGTGAGGGGGCGGGGGGGCCGGGTGAGCAGTTCTTC. This codes for CASSEGAGGPGEQFF.